This TCR beta chain comes out of a study of CD8+CD57+ T cells in acquired aplastic anemia. Study context: Sequencing produced an average of about 10.8 million reads per healthy donor for CD4+ cells.

Genomic DNA acted as the template from which TCR beta VDJ combination and CDR3 sequence profiling were carried out. A single record per CDR3 protein comes from TCRdb applying MiXCR to the reads. The table shows about 130,000 distinct CDR3 sequences, with 48% occurring only once. This clonotype was observed once. Germline-derived CDR1 and CDR2 are LNHNV and YYDKDF (reference sequence). Trimming took off 3 bases at V and 2 bases at J, with 13 bases between the two ends. This CDR3 contains 16 residues. The rearrangement links TRBV15 to TRBJ1-4, with unresolved D. The clonotype comes from a human donor in good health, serving as a control. Sequenced: sorted CD4+, CD8+, or CD8+CD57+ T cells (not recorded which) from PBMCs. The CDR3 reads CATSSRIVVTNEKLFF. CDR3 DNA sequence: TGTGCCACCAGCAGCAGGATAGTGGTGACTAATGAAAAACTGTTTTTT.